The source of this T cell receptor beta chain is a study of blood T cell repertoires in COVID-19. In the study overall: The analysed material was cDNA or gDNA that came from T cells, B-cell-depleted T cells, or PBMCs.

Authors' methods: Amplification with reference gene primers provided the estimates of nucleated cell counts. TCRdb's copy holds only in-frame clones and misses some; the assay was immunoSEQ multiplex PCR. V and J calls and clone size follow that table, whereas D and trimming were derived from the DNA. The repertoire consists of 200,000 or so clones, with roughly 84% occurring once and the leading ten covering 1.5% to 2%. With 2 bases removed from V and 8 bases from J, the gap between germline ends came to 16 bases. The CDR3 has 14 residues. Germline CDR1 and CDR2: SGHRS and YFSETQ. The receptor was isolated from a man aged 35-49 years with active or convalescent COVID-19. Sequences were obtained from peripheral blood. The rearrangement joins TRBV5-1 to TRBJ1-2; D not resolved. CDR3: CASSLTREPGGYTF. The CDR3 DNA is TGCGCCAGCAGCTTAACCCGGGAGCCGGGGGGCTACACCTTC.